The source of this T cell receptor beta chain is a study of blood T cells in healthy people across ages. This clonotype was seen more than once but under ten times. Primers used in a second PCR of about 7 to 12 cycles were a sample-barcoded 5' primer and a J-beta primer mix. All cDNA molecules were each tagged by a template-switch adaptor with 12 random nucleotides. Each CDR3 protein gets one entry after TCRdb re-called the 5' RACE reads with MiXCR. The sample yields some 1.6 million distinct CDR3 sequences, almost 35% seen once. Staff drew around 10 milliliters of peripheral blood from each donor. The origin of this receptor is a woman in her 30s in good health. Sequenced: blood.

The CDR3 sequence: CASSQGDGRAYEQYF. CDR3 coding DNA: TGCGCCAGCAGCCAAGGGGACGGGAGGGCCTACGAGCAGTACTTC. The chain recombines TRBV4-1 with TRBJ2-7, with 8 bases lining up with TRBD2. CDR3 length: 15 amino acids. The germline CDR1 and CDR2 sequences are MGHRA and YSYEKL. V lost 1 base to trimming and J lost 2 bases; unmatched junction nucleotides: 4.